This record covers a single T cell receptor beta chain. The data belong to a study of blood T cells in healthy people across ages. Study summary: Per two T cells, template switching captured roughly one barcoded beta molecule.

Trimming removed 8 bases at V and 2 bases at J, with 18 bases between. This CDR3 spans 15 amino acids. Germline CDR1 SGHVS, CDR2 FNYEAQ. Sample-barcoded 5' priming and a J-beta primer mix drove a second PCR of 7 to 11 cycles. MiXCR, applied by TCRdb to the 5' RACE reads, yields one record per CDR3 protein. The sample records hundreds of thousands of distinct CDR3 sequences, roughly 50% being singletons. The V call is TRBV7-6, the J call TRBJ2-5; D not resolved. Sequenced: blood. The TCR originated in a man older than 75 in good health. CDR3 DNA: TGTGCCAGCGTGGACGGAGCTTCCTATCAAGAGACCCAGTACTTC. It is translated as CASVDGASYQETQYF.